The clone carrying this T cell receptor (beta chain) was found a few times. Its specificity is not known. The data originate from a study of a mutant IDH1 vaccine in newly diagnosed glioma. Time point noted: week 35, safety follow-up. A single vaccine dose contained 300 ug of mutant IDH1 20-mer peptide, and topical imiquimod was used with it. CDR3 length equals 15 residues. Germline V lookup: CDR1 SGDLS, CDR2 YYNGEE. After removal of 4 bases from V and 6 bases from J, the junction contained 11 bases not matched to a gene. TCRdb's copy holds only in-frame clones and misses some; the assay was immunoSEQ multiplex PCR. This table has more than 25,000 clones, 65% to 80% appearing once.

Sequencing was performed on PBMCs, taken from a glioma patient whose treatment included an IDH1 peptide vaccine. V and J are TRBV9 and TRBJ2-3; the match to TRBD1 covers 7 bases. This sequence originates from a man in his fifties with glioma. The CDR3 sequence: CASSSSGTAIDTQYF. The CDR3 bases are TGTGCCAGCAGCTCTTCCGGGACAGCCATCGATACGCAGTATTTT. Together with reference TRBV9 and TRBJ2-3, the CDR3 gives the full variable domain: DSGVTQTPKHLITATGQRVTLRCSPRSGDLSVYWYQQSLDQGLQFLIQYYNGEERAKGNILERFSAQQFPDLHSELNLSSLELGDSALYFCASSSSGTAIDTQYFGPGTRLTVL.